These 10 T cell receptor beta chains were sequenced from one sample in a study of control samples from healthy donors and cancer patients. TCRdb keeps only in-frame clones here, not all; method: immunoSEQ multiplex PCR. The data contain some 120,000 clones, just over 90% of them seen just once; the ten biggest clones take up 1.7%. The source material was PBMCs. The receptors originated from a man in his fifties with head and neck cancer.

This chain connects TRBV6-5 to TRBJ2-5, with 10 bases lining up with TRBD1. V dropped 8 bases and J dropped 4; count of bases not matched to a gene: 7. CDR3 length equals 14 residues. Per the germline V gene, CDR1 is MNHEY and CDR2 is SVGAGI. CDR3 nucleotides: TGTGCCAGCGGGGCGGACAGGGGGAGAGAGACCCAGTACTTC. Amino acid sequence: CASGADRGRETQYF.

J is TRBJ1-1 and V is TRBV3-1 (or the pseudogene TRBV3-2); D is ambiguous. Trimming removed 5 bases at V and 5 bases at J, with 18 bases between. The germline V gene encodes CDR1 LGHDT and CDR2 YNNKEL (reference sequence). The CDR3 loop spans 15 amino acids. As DNA, the CDR3 is TGTGCCAGCAGCATTACTTGTTATGAAAGGACTGAAGCTTTCTTT. Residues: CASSITCYERTEAFF.

The V and J genes are TRBV19 and TRBJ1-4; D not certain. The germline V gene has CDR1 LNHDA and CDR2 SQIVND (reference sequence). The germline V and J ends were trimmed by 1 base and 0 bases, with 6 bases remaining between them. The CDR3 is made up of 15 amino acids. CDR3 in amino acids: CASSIGQATNEKLFF. CDR3 in DNA: TGTGCCAGTAGTATAGGCCAGGCAACTAATGAAAAACTGTTTTTT.

The V and J genes are TRBV2 and TRBJ1-1; 7 bases agree with TRBD1. The J segment lost 7 bases and the V segment lost 1 base, leaving 3 bases of the junction unmatched. The CDR3 runs to 13 residues. Germline V gives CDR1 SNHLY, CDR2 FYNNEI. As DNA, the CDR3 is TGTGCCAGCAGTGAAGTGCGGGACAGTGAAGCTTTCTTT. Translated: CASSEVRDSEAFF.

The chain links TRBV2 to TRBJ1-1; D unresolved. CDR1 and CDR2 (germline): SNHLY, FYNNEI. CDR3 size: 16 residues. V gave up 6 bases and J gave up 0 bases, with 17 bases separating them. The CDR3 region has the DNA TGTGCCAGCAGATACAGATCCCTGGAGTTGAACACTGAAGCTTTCTTT. This codes for CASRYRSLELNTEAFF.

The rearrangement links TRBV6-5 to TRBJ1-1, with unresolved D. V was shortened by 7 bases and J by 7 bases, with 22 bases between the two germline ends. The CDR3 has 15 residues. The germline CDR1 and CDR2 sequences are MNHEY and SVGAGI. The CDR3, as DNA: TGTGCCAGCACCATACGGAGTGATGGGTTGAATGAAGCTTTCTTT. It yields the protein CASTIRSDGLNEAFF.

The gene calls are TRBV19 and TRBJ1-5; D not certain. Trimming cost V 0 bases and J 5 bases, with 2 bases left between them. Looked up from germline, CDR1 is LNHDA and CDR2 is SQIVND (reference sequence). The CDR3 loop spans 12 amino acids. CDR3 sequence (DNA): TGTGCCAGTAGTATAGACTATCAGCCCCAGCATTTT. The encoded protein is CASSIDYQPQHF.

The chain employs TRBV6-6 and TRBJ2-1; D may be TRBD1 or TRBD2 (5 bases each). V lost 4 bases and J 9 bases, leaving 19 bases between the germline ends. The CDR3 is 15 residues long. CDR1 and CDR2 (germline): MNHNY, SVGAGI (reference sequence). CDR3 sequence: CASSSSGRADGEQFF. CDR3 in DNA: TGTGCCAGCAGTTCCTCGGGACGGGCCGACGGTGAGCAGTTCTTC.

On this clone: One end of the junction fails to match germline, which may point to a read error. The CDR3 reads CASSERSGPGGTFFW. DNA of the CDR3: TGTGCCAGCAGTGAAAGAAGTGGACCAGGGGGCACTTTTTTTTGG. The chain couples TRBV2 to TRBJ1-4; TRBD1 aligns across 8 bases. The CDR3 sequence is 15 residues long. The germline gives CDR1 SNHLY, CDR2 FYNNEI.

This CDR3 is CAISDNTGNYGYTF. The CDR3 DNA reads as TGTGCCATCAGTGACAACACAGGGAACTATGGCTACACCTTC. The chain links TRBV10-3 to TRBJ1-2; the D gene is possibly TRBD1 (6 bases). Germline CDR1 ENHRY, CDR2 SYGVKD. CDR3 length: 14 amino acids. V lost 3 bases and J 2 bases, leaving 10 bases between the germline ends.